What follows describes a single T cell receptor beta chain. cDNA reverse transcribed from extracted RNA served as the sequencing template. The assay was immunoSEQ multiplex PCR, and TCRdb's table has in-frame clones only and misses some. The repertoire has 150,000 or so clones, roughly 50% of them found once; the top ten carry approximately 15%. These data belong to a study of CD8+ T cells in alopecia areata. The CDR3 length is 12 residues. Germline-derived CDR1 and CDR2 are SQVTM and ANQGSEA. V dropped 5 bases and J dropped 8 bases, with 15 bases sitting between them. As for treatment: oral pan-JAK inhibitor, 5-10 mg twice daily.

The sequencing here drew on CD8+ T cells sorted from blood, taken at week 4, from a patient treated with tofacitinib. This TCR came from a human donor with alopecia areata. The rearrangement joins TRBV29-1 to TRBJ1-2; the D is unclear. CDR3 region: CSVLTQEGGYTF. CDR3 nucleotides: TGCAGCGTTTTGACACAAGAGGGAGGCTACACCTTC.